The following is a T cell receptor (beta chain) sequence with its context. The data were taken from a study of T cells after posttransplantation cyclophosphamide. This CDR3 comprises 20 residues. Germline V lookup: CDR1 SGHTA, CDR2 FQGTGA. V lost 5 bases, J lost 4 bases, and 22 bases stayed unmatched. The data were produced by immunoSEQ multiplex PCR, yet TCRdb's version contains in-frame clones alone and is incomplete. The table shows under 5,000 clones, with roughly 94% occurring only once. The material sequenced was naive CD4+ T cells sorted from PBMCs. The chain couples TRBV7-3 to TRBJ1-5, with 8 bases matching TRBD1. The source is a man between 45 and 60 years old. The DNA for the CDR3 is TGTGCCAGCAGCGACTGCTCCGGGACAGGAAAAACAATTAAGAATCAGCCCCAGCATTTT. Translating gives CASSDCSGTGKTIKNQPQHF.